Reported below is one T cell receptor (beta chain). The antigen is not known. The table came from immunoSEQ multiplex PCR; TCRdb's copy has only in-frame clones and leaves some out. Of 4,700 or so clones in the sample, less than 70% were seen once. This sample was taken from a study of CXCR4 blockade with PD-1 therapy in pancreatic cancer. V was cut by 1 base and J by 8 bases, with 11 bases left in between. Germline V gene sequence: CDR1 SGHNT, CDR2 YENEEA. The CDR3 is made up of 14 amino acids. Study conclusions and caveats: Convergent selection by common tumor antigens was suggested by nucleotide rearrangement counts.

This sequence was found in a human donor with pancreatic ductal adenocarcinoma. Specimen: tumor tissue. The chain is built from TRBV11-3 and TRBJ1-4; D possibly corresponds to TRBD1 (5 bases). CDR3 amino acids: CASSLGAGQEKLFF. The DNA for the CDR3 is TGTGCCAGCAGCTTAGGGGCAGGGCAGGAAAAACTGTTTTTT.